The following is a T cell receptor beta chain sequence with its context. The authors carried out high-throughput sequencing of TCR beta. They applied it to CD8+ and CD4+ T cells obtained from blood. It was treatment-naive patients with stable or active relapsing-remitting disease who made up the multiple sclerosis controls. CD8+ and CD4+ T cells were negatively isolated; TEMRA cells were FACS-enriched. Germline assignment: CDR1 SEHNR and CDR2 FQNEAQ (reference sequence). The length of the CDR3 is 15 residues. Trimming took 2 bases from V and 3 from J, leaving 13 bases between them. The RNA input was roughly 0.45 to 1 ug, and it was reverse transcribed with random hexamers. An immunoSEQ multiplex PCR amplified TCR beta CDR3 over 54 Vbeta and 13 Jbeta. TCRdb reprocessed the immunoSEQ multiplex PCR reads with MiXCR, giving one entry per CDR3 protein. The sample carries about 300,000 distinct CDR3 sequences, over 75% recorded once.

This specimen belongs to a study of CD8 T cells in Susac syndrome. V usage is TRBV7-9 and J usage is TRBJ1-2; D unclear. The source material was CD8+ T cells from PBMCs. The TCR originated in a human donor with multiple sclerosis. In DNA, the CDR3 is TGTGCCAGCAGCTTATCCGGAGGAGCGGACTATGGCTACACCTTC. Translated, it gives CASSLSGGADYGYTF.